This T cell receptor beta chain was obtained from a study of T-cell memory formation after mild COVID-19. General study findings and limits: That cross-reactive memory joined was suggested by some responding clones appearing in pre-infection memory.

5'RACE with constant-segment primers yielded barcoded, UMI-tagged TCR alpha and TCR beta cDNA libraries. TCRdb reanalysed the 5' RACE reads using MiXCR and keeps one entry per CDR3 protein. The sample lists tens of thousands of distinct CDR3 sequences, 6% to 8% seen once, with approximately 1.3% in the top ten. Of note for this clonotype: Antigen: not known.

Between the trimmed V and J ends, which lost 9 bases and 3 bases, there was a span of 7 bases. The length of the CDR3 is 11 residues. Germline-derived CDR1 and CDR2 are MGHDK and SYGVNS. Sequencing was performed on PBMCs or a T cell subset sorted from them (not recorded which). The chain uses TRBV25-1 and TRBJ2-3, with D unresolved. This TCR came from a man younger than 35 who had mild COVID-19 (a few samples of this study predate the infection). Cell type and time point are not known. CDR3 sequence reads: CASRTTDTQYF. The CDR3 DNA follows: TGTGCCAGTCGAACAACAGATACGCAGTATTTT.